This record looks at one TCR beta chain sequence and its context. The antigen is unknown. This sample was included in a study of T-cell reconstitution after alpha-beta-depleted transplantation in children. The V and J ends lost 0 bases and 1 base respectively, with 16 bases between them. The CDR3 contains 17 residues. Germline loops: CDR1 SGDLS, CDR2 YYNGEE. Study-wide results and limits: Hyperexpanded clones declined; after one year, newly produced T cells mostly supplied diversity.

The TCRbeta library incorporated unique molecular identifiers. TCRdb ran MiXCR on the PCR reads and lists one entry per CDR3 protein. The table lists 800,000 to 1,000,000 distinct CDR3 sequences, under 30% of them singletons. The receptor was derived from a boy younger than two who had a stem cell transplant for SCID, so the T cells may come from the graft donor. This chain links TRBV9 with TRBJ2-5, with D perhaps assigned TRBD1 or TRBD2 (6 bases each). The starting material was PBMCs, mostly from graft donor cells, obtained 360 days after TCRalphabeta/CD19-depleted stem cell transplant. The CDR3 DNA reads TGTGCCAGCAGCGTAGCGGGGGCAAGGCCGGTCCAAGAGACCCAGTACTTC. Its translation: CASSVAGARPVQETQYF.